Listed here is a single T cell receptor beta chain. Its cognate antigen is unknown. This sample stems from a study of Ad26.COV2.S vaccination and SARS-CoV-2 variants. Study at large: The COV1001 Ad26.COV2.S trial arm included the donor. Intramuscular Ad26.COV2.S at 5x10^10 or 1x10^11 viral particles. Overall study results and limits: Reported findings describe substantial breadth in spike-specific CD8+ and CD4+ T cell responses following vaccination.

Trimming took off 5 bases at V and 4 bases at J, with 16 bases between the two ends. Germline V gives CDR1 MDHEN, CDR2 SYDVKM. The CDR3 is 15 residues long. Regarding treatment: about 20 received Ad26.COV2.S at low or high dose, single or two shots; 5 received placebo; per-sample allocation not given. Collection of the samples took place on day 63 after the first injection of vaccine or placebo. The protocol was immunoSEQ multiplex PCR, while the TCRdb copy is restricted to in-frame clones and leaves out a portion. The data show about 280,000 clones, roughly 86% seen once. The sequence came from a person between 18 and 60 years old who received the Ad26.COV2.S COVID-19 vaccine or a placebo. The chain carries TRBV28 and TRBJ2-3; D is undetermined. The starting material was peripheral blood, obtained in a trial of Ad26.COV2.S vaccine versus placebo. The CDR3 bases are TGTGCCAGCAGTAGCTCGCCGGTTGGCGCAGATACGCAGTATTTT. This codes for CASSSSPVGADTQYF.